The 2 T cell receptor beta chains below were found in one sample sequenced in a study of identical twins. MiXCR was run by TCRdb on the 5' RACE reads, yielding one entry per CDR3 protein. Among 400,000 or so distinct CDR3 sequences, roughly 9% were seen once, and the ten largest hold approximately 9.3%. The sample taken for sequencing was naive T cells sorted from blood. These receptors originate from a woman between 45 and 60 years old in good health.

There are many counts of this clonotype. This CDR3 is CASSRQNRGSGTGELFF. The CDR3 DNA follows: TGCGCCAGCAGCCGCCAAAACAGGGGTAGCGGCACCGGGGAGCTGTTTTTT. V and J are TRBV4-1 and TRBJ2-2, with D maybe TRBD1 (7 bases). The V and J ends lost 4 bases and 4 bases respectively, with 19 bases between them. Per germline, CDR1 MGHRA and CDR2 YSYEKL. CDR3 length: 17 residues.

There are a few counts of this clonotype. The rearrangement uses TRBV25-1 and TRBJ1-1; 7 bases line up with TRBD1. This CDR3 region has 12 residues. V dropped 8 bases and J dropped 4; count of bases not matched to a gene: 4. CDR1 is MGHDK and CDR2 is SYGVNS in the germline V gene. Written as DNA, the CDR3 is TGTGCCAGCCGGACAGGAACCACTGAAGCTTTCTTT. Translated: CASRTGTTEAFF.